This T cell receptor beta chain was sequenced during a study of PD-1 blockade in classical Hodgkin lymphoma. The study's findings and limits: The study found that TCR diversity rose significantly by C4D1 in CD4+ but not CD8+ cells.

Libraries were prepared by immunoSEQ multiplex PCR; TCRdb keeps only in-frame clonotypes and omits some of them. The sample records tens of thousands of clones, 80% being singletons. Described time point: cycle 4 day 1 (C4D1), after less than seven weeks of nivolumab. Each patient relapsed following autologous stem cell transplantation, and prior brentuximab vedotin exposure differed. It was by magnetic negative selection that CD4+ T cells were purified from thawed PBMCs. To note about this clone: Its antigen is still unknown.

The CDR3 contains 15 residues. V lost 5 bases and J lost 10; bases outside the gene matches: 11. Germline loops: CDR1 MNHEY, CDR2 SVGAGI. Here the sequenced sample was CD4+ T cells from blood, taken before the fourth cycle of nivolumab. This chain links TRBV6-5 with TRBJ1-4; 9 bases map to TRBD1. The TCR was taken from a human donor with classical Hodgkin lymphoma. CDR3 sequence (DNA): TGTGCCAGCAGTCCCGGGACAGGGCGTGAGGGAAAACTGTTTTTT. Translated: CASSPGTGREGKLFF.